This TCR beta chain was retrieved from a study of PD-L1 blockade in urothelial cancer. Study at large: It was in the mid-2010s that patients started atezolizumab at 1,200 mg intravenously every 3 weeks. Bladder-origin urothelial cancer in males covered about 90% of the roughly 30 patients. Blood analysis took place 3 weeks (second dose) and 6 weeks after treatment start. General study findings and limits: When pretreatment blood TCR clonality was below the median, it predicted better survival.

Time point here: pretreatment peripheral blood. As to this clone: Its antigen is unknown.

Here immunoSEQ multiplex PCR was the method, and the copy in TCRdb shows in-frame clones only, minus some. The sample consists of about 55,000 clones, over 65% of them appearing once. V lost 1 base, J lost 0 bases, and 7 bases stayed unmatched. The CDR3 consists of 17 residues. Germline values: CDR1 LGHNA, CDR2 YSLEER. The TCR was taken from a man aged 45-65 years with urothelial cancer. The rearrangement uses TRBV4-3 and TRBJ2-7; 9 bases map to TRBD2. Sequencing used PBMCs, obtained around atezolizumab (anti-PD-L1) treatment. This chain's CDR3 is CASSQGGTSWSSYEQYF. CDR3 bases: TGCGCCAGCAGCCAAGGGGGGACTAGCTGGAGCTCCTACGAGCAGTACTTC.